These T cell receptor beta chains were read from a single sample in a study of cytomegalovirus exposure and HLA in healthy donors. Data came from immunoSEQ multiplex PCR; TCRdb stores just in-frame clones and leaves some out. The sample has more than 90,000 clones, roughly 70% seen once. Material: PBMCs. These receptors originate from a man in his fifties or sixties in good health and CMV-seronegative. CDR3s include the opening cysteine and the closing phenylalanine or tryptophan. A D gene is named only where the DNA matches it firmly. Clone sizes are given selectively: once, few, many, or a class where the clone is expanded.

D	V	J	size	DNA	CDR3
TRBD1	TRBV7-6	TRBJ2-7	once	TGTGCCAGCAGCTTAGACCCCACAGGGGACTACGAGCAGTACTTC	CASSLDPTGDYEQYF
TRBD1	TRBV5-1	TRBJ1-1	few	TGCGCCAGCAGCCTGGACAGGGGGATGGGGAACACTGAAGCTTTCTTT	CASSLDRGMGNTEAFF
TRBD1	TRBV19	TRBJ2-5	-	TGTGCCAGTAGGCCGGACAGGGGGTCAGAGACCCAGTACTTC	CASRPDRGSETQYF
-	TRBV7-2	TRBJ2-1	-	TGTGCCAGCAGCTTGGACTTTAGGGGGAGATATGAGCAGTTCTTC	CASSLDFRGRYEQFF
-	TRBV7-2	TRBJ2-5	-	TGTGCCAGCAGCCCTGACAACCAAGAGACCCAGTACTTC	CASSPDNQETQYF
-	TRBV18	TRBJ1-5	-	TGTGCCAGCTCACCAGGGCAGGGTGGTAGCAATCAGCCCCAGCATTTT	CASSPGQGGSNQPQHF
-	TRBV11-3	TRBJ1-1	-	TGTGCCAGCAGCTTAGATCGCCCGGGAGCTGAAGCTTTCTTT	CASSLDRPGAEAFF
TRBD2	TRBV7-9	TRBJ2-5	-	TGTGCCAGCAGCTTAGTAGGACTAGGGAGACAAGAGACCCAGTACTTC	CASSLVGLGRQETQYF
TRBD1	TRBV27	TRBJ1-4	few	TGTGCCAGCAGTCCGACTGGGACAGCAAAACTGTTTTTT	CASSPTGTAKLFF
-	TRBV2	TRBJ1-5	-	TGTGCCAGCAGTGATGAGGGAATTCAGCCCCAGCATTTT	CASSDEGIQPQHF
-	TRBV6-5	TRBJ2-1	once	TGTGCCAGCAGTTACTCTCCTAGTATGAATGAGCAGTTCTTC	CASSYSPSMNEQFF
-	TRBV6-9	TRBJ1-1	-	TGTGCCAGCAGTTTTAAAAACATGAACACTGAAGCTTTCTTT	CASSFKNMNTEAFF
TRBD1	TRBV4-1	TRBJ1-4	-	TGCGCCAGCAGCCAGAGGGCCGGGACAGCAACTAATGAAAAACTGTTTTTT	CASSQRAGTATNEKLFF
-	TRBV19	TRBJ1-5	few	TGTGCCAGTAGTATACGTGTTACAGGGTGGGGTGTAGAGCCCCAGCATTTT	CASSIRVTGWGVEPQHF
TRBD1	TRBV2	TRBJ2-3	-	TGTGCCAGCTCTCGCGCCCCTTGGACAGGTAGCACAGATACGCAGTATTTT	CASSRAPWTGSTDTQYF